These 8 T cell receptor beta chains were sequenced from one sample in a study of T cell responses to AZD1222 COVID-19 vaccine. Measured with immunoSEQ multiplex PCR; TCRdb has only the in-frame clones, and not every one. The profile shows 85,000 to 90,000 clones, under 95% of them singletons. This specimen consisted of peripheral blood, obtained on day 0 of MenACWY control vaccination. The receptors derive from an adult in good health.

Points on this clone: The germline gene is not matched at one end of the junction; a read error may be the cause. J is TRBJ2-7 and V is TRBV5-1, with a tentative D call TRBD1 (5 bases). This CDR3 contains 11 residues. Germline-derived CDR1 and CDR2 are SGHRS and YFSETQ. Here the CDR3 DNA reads TGCGCCAGCAGCGACAGCTACGTGCAGTACTTC. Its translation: CASSDSYVQYF.

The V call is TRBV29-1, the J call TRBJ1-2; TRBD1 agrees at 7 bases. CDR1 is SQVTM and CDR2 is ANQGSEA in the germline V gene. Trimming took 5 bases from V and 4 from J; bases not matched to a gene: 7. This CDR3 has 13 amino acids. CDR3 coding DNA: TGCAGCGTTCCCGACAGGGACTTCTATGGCTACACCTTC. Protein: CSVPDRDFYGYTF.

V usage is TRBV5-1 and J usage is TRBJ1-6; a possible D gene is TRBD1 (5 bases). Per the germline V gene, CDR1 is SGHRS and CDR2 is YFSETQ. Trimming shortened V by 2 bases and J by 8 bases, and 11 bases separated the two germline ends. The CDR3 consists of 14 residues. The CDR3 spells CASSLQDSDSPLHF. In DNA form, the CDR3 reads TGCGCCAGCAGCTTACAGGATTCGGATTCACCCCTCCACTTT.

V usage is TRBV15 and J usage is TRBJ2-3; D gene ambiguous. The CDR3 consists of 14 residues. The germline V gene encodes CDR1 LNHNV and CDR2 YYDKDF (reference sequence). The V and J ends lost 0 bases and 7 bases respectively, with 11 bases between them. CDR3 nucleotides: TGTGCCACCAGCAGAGATCAGGCGGCGAATACGCAGTATTTT. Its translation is CATSRDQAANTQYF.

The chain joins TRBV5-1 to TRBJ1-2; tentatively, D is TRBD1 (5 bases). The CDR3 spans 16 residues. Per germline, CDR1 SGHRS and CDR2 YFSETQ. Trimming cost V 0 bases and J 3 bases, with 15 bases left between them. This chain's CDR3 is CASSLAQGGLDYGYTF. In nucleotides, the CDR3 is TGCGCCAGCAGCTTGGCCCAGGGCGGTTTAGACTATGGCTACACCTTC.

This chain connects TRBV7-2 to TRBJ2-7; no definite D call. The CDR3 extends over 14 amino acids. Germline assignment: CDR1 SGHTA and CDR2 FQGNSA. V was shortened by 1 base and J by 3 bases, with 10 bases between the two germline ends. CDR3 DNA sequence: TGTGCCAGCAGCTTAGGTGTATTGGGCTACGAGCAGTACTTC. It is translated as CASSLGVLGYEQYF.

The CDR3 DNA follows: TGTGCCAGTACCCGGGACAGGGGTTTGAACACTGAAGCTTTCTTT. It translates to CASTRDRGLNTEAFF. The chain is built from TRBV19 and TRBJ1-1, with TRBD1 identical over 10 bases. Losses at the gene ends were 7 bases for V and 0 bases for J; bases not matched to a gene: 5. This CDR3 region has 15 residues. CDR1 is LNHDA and CDR2 is SQIVND in the germline V gene (reference sequence).

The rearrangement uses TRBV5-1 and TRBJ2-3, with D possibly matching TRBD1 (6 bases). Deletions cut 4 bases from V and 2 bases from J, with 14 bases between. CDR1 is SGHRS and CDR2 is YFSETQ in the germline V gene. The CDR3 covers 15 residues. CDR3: CASSNHGQTTDTQYF. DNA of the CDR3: TGCGCCAGCAGCAACCACGGACAGACCACAGATACGCAGTATTTT.